The 17 T cell receptor beta chains below come from one sample, sequenced in a study of T cell clones after liver transplantation (dated by TCRdb to the late 2010s). Per the publication, the time point label means: pre-transplant. To prepare the library, the immunoSEQ multiplex PCR assay was applied. This is the immuneACCESS table as TCRdb keeps it, with only in-frame sequences that have V and J called. A part of the clones is gone; compared with another copy, unresolved V genes explain less than half, and the rest is unexplained. The sample table shows 98,000 or so clones, and 82% are seen once. The biggest ten clones account for approximately 0.93% of the sample. The sequencing used CD4+ T cells from blood, collected before liver transplant. The receptors shown here come from a human donor who received a liver transplant.

This clone was detected only once. The chain links TRBV7-8 to TRBJ2-3, with 11 bases that match TRBD2. Germline assignment: CDR1 SGHVS and CDR2 FQNEAQ. V was clipped by 5 bases and J by 3 bases; unmatched bases: 7. This CDR3 comprises 16 residues. CDR3 protein: CASSSFSGGATDTQYF. The DNA for the CDR3 is TGTGCCAGCAGCAGCTTTAGCGGGGGGGCGACAGATACGCAGTATTTT.

The gene calls are TRBV30 and TRBJ2-3, with a tentative D call TRBD2 (5 bases). This CDR3 has 12 amino acids. Germline CDR1 is GTSNPN and CDR2 is SVGIG (reference sequence). The CDR3 DNA sequence: TGTGCTTTCACCCCCGAGGGCAGGCCGCAGTATTTT. Translating it yields CAFTPEGRPQYF.

V is TRBV2 and J is TRBJ1-1, with no clear D. V was pared by 10 bases and J by 5 bases, with 20 bases between. The germline CDR1 and CDR2 sequences are SNHLY and FYNNEI. The CDR3 is 14 amino acids. The CDR3 loop reads CATSRGGVGTEAFF. Written as DNA, the CDR3 is TGTGCCACCTCTCGCGGAGGCGTAGGGACTGAAGCTTTCTTT.

This clone was found a few times. The genes are TRBV6-5 and TRBJ2-2, with a weak D call TRBD2 (7 bases). V dropped 4 bases and J dropped 6 bases, with 15 bases sitting between them. The CDR3 covers 15 residues. Germline V gives CDR1 MNHEY, CDR2 SVGAGI. Here the CDR3 reads CASSSARGLAGELFF. CDR3 nucleotide sequence: TGTGCCAGCAGTTCGGCGCGGGGGCTAGCCGGGGAGCTGTTTTTT.

This chain uses TRBV12-5 with TRBJ2-1, with D perhaps TRBD1 (6 bases). The CDR3 has 12 residues. Trimming cost V 7 bases and J 14 bases, with 18 bases left between them. The germline V gene has CDR1 LGHNT and CDR2 FRNRAP. CDR3 region: CASAYQGLGEFF. The CDR3, as DNA: TGTGCTAGTGCCTACCAGGGGCTCGGGGAGTTCTTC. Combining the CDR3 with reference TRBV12-5 and TRBJ2-1 gives the whole variable domain DARVTQTPRHKVTEMGQEVTMRCQPILGHNTVFWYRQTMMQGLELLAYFRNRAPLDDSGMPKDRFSAEMPDATLATLKIQPSEPRDSAVYFCASAYQGLGEFFGPGTRLTVL.

The CDR3 nucleotides read TGCGCCAGCTCGGGAAACCGGGACAGCAATTCACCCCTCCACTTT. Its translation is CASSGNRDSNSPLHF. This chain joins TRBV5-1 and TRBJ1-6; 7 bases align to TRBD1. The CDR3 is made up of 15 amino acids. The ends lost 7 bases at V and 7 bases at J; junction bases unmatched: 11. Germline lookup yields CDR1 SGHRS and CDR2 YFSETQ.

This clone was seen a handful of times. This rearrangement joins TRBV19 to TRBJ2-7; D not resolved. The ends were cut back, 5 bases at V and 4 bases at J, with 12 bases in the middle. Germline V lookup: CDR1 LNHDA, CDR2 SQIVND (reference sequence). This CDR3 contains 13 residues. The CDR3 is CASSVGFVYEQYF. DNA for the CDR3: TGTGCCAGTAGTGTGGGATTCGTTTACGAGCAGTACTTC.

This clone occurred once. The rearrangement links TRBV18 to TRBJ2-7, with 9 bases fitting TRBD2. The germline gives CDR1 KGHSH, CDR2 LQKENI. The CDR3 runs 14 residues. The V segment lost 6 bases and the J segment 3 bases; nucleotides outside the gene matches: 6. The CDR3 coding sequence is TGTGCCAGCTCCACCGGGACTAGCCACTACGAGCAGTACTTC. Protein sequence: CASSTGTSHYEQYF.

The chain employs TRBV29-1 and TRBJ2-5, with D perhaps matching TRBD1 (7 bases). The CDR3 sequence is 14 residues long. Between the trimmed V and J ends, which lost 3 bases and 5 bases, there was a span of 16 bases. Germline V CDR1 and CDR2: SQVTM, ANQGSEA. CDR3 in DNA: TGCAGCGTTGACCACAGGGGCGGAGGGGAGACCCAGTACTTC. Translating gives CSVDHRGGGETQYF.

In DNA form, the CDR3 reads TGTGCCAGCAGCAATCCGACCGACTACGAGCAGTACTTC. It codes for CASSNPTDYEQYF. The V gene is TRBV21-1, the J gene TRBJ2-7. TRBV21-1 is annotated as a pseudogene. CDR3 size: 13 residues.

This chain joins TRBV2 and TRBJ1-6; weak D call: TRBD1 (6 bases). Deletions cut 6 bases from V and 6 bases from J, with 18 bases between. This CDR3 contains 16 residues. CDR1 and CDR2 from the germline V gene are SNHLY and FYNNEI. Here the CDR3 reads CASRIPTGGVNSPLHF. CDR3 DNA sequence: TGTGCCAGCAGGATCCCGACAGGAGGGGTTAATTCACCCCTCCACTTT.

The rearrangement uses TRBV6-5 and TRBJ1-2, with TRBD1 matching 8 bases. V lost 5 bases to trimming and J lost 6 bases; unmatched junction nucleotides: 5. The CDR3 consists of 13 residues. The germline CDR1 and CDR2 sequences are MNHEY and SVGAGI. CDR3 protein: CASSQDRVHGYTF. In DNA form, the CDR3 reads TGTGCCAGCAGTCAGGACAGGGTGCATGGCTACACCTTC.

The chain carries TRBV18 and TRBJ1-1, with D possibly TRBD1 on 5 matching bases. Deletions cut 3 bases from V and 0 bases from J, with 14 bases between. The CDR3 has 16 amino acids. Germline lookup yields CDR1 KGHSH and CDR2 LQKENI. The CDR3 spells CASSPRREGVNTEAFF. DNA for the CDR3: TGTGCCAGCTCACCCCGGAGGGAAGGGGTGAACACTGAAGCTTTCTTT.

The CDR3 coding sequence is TGTGCCAGCAGCTTAGCGGGGGGTCAGGGAGAGACCCAGTACTTC. Its protein product is CASSLAGGQGETQYF. The chain recombines TRBV7-8 with TRBJ2-5; TRBD2 might be the D (6 bases). From germline, CDR1 is SGHVS and CDR2 FQNEAQ. The CDR3 has 15 amino acids. V shed 0 bases and J shed 4 bases, with 12 bases lying between them.

The gene calls are TRBV18 and TRBJ2-2, with 7 bases fitting TRBD1. V was pared by 4 bases and J by 0 bases, with 8 bases of the junction left unmatched. The CDR3 spans 17 residues. Germline values: CDR1 KGHSH, CDR2 LQKENI. The CDR3 nucleotides read TGTGCCAGCTCACTTGACAGGGATCTAGCGAACACCGGGGAGCTGTTTTTT. Translation gives CASSLDRDLANTGELFF.

The rearrangement links TRBV5-4 to TRBJ2-1; D remains ambiguous. Per the germline V gene, CDR1 is SGHNT and CDR2 is YYREEE (reference sequence). The CDR3 loop spans 16 amino acids. Trimming took 1 base from V and 0 from J, leaving 11 bases between them. The CDR3 bases are TGTGCCAGCAGCTTGTCCAGGAGCGCCTCCTACAATGAGCAGTTCTTC. As protein: CASSLSRSASYNEQFF.

The chain employs TRBV28 and TRBJ1-4; tentative D call: TRBD1 (6 bases). Trimming cost V 4 bases and J 0 bases, with 15 bases left between them. The CDR3 is made up of 17 amino acids. Germline CDR1 reads MDHEN; CDR2 reads SYDVKM. CDR3 sequence: CASSSPGHPATNEKLFF. The DNA for the CDR3 is TGTGCCAGCAGTTCCCCGGGACACCCTGCAACTAATGAAAAACTGTTTTTT.